These 5 T cell receptor beta chains came from one sample sequenced in a study of PD-1 blockade in classical Hodgkin lymphoma (dated by TCRdb to the early 2020s). The method was the immunoSEQ multiplex PCR assay. TCRdb mirrors the immuneACCESS table, restricted to in-frame sequences. Some clones are absent from its copies; in checked studies, under half trace to an unresolved V gene, and the reason for the others is unknown. This sample lists 95,000 to 100,000 clones; around 89% were detected once. About 7.1% of the sample rests with the top ten. Interpreted using the paper, the time point label stands for: cycle 2 day 1 (C2D1) of nivolumab. All trial patients had relapsed after autologous stem cell transplantation, with cohorts A, B and C differing in prior brentuximab vedotin exposure. The sample consisted of peripheral blood mononuclear cells (PBMCs), taken before the second cycle of nivolumab. These receptors all stem from a human donor with classical Hodgkin lymphoma.

V usage is TRBV19 and J usage is TRBJ2-2; TRBD1 aligns across 8 bases. Germline values: CDR1 LNHDA, CDR2 SQIVND (reference sequence). Losses at the gene ends were 3 bases for V and 7 bases for J; bases not matched to a gene: 10. This CDR3 is 16 amino acids long. The CDR3 DNA is TGTGCCAGTAGTATCTTACAGGGGGAAGGTAGCGGGGAGCTGTTTTTT. The encoded protein is CASSILQGEGSGELFF.

This clone was seen a single time. CDR3 DNA sequence: TGTGCCAGCGGAGGGCAGGTAGGCAACGAGCAGTACTTC. It is translated as CASGGQVGNEQYF. The genes are TRBV27 and TRBJ2-7, with D perhaps matching TRBD2 (6 bases). Trimming cost V 8 bases and J 5 bases, with 16 bases left between them. The germline CDR1 and CDR2 sequences are MNHEY and SMNVEV (reference sequence). This CDR3 has 13 residues.

In DNA, the CDR3 is TGTGCCAGCAGCTCCCTTCCGTACGACAGGACTATATCCTACGAGCAGTACTTC. It encodes CASSSLPYDRTISYEQYF. The V call is TRBV7-9, the J call TRBJ2-7; D is possibly TRBD1 or TRBD2 (6 bases each). With 4 bases removed from V and 1 base from J, the gap between germline ends came to 23 bases. Germline values: CDR1 SEHNR, CDR2 FQNEAQ (reference sequence). This CDR3 spans 18 amino acids.

The gene calls are TRBV6-5 and TRBJ2-3; D possibly corresponds to TRBD2 (6 bases). Trimming stripped 5 bases from V and 4 bases from J, with 13 bases between. This CDR3 is built from 14 residues. CDR1 is MNHEY, CDR2 SVGAGI, per germline. The CDR3 DNA follows: TGTGCCAGCAGTACCCCGGGGGTTTCAGATACGCAGTATTTT. Translation gives CASSTPGVSDTQYF.

This chain joins TRBV5-4 and TRBJ2-3, with D possibly matching TRBD1 (6 bases). Looked up from germline, CDR1 is SGHNT and CDR2 is YYREEE (reference sequence). The CDR3 runs to 11 residues. The CDR3 region has the DNA TGTGCAGGGGGACCCACAGATACGCAGTATTTT. Translation: CAGGPTDTQYF.